This TCR beta chain was recorded in a study of T cell responses to AZD1222 COVID-19 vaccine. Samples with a second dose at about 4 or about 12 weeks were pooled together. Trimming shortened V by 0 bases and J by 7 bases, and 10 bases separated the two germline ends. The CDR3 spans 14 residues. Germline V CDR1 and CDR2: WSHSY, SAAADI. Generated by immunoSEQ multiplex PCR, the TCRdb table keeps only in-frame clones and is missing some. Of roughly 140,000 clones in the sample, 70% to 90% were seen once. On this clone itself: As yet, its antigen is unknown.

Overall study results and limits: A mostly white British donor set with more females was recruited, and clonal diversity was possibly underestimated. Only after the peak T cell response were repertoires sampled. Dominant CD4 TCR responses targeted spike regions 160-218 and 743-854.

The source material was peripheral blood, sampled 28 days after the second AZD1222 dose. This chain connects TRBV10-2 to TRBJ1-5; D uncertain. This clonotype was obtained from an adult who received the AZD1222 COVID-19 vaccine. The CDR3 sequence is CASSESGLQQPQHF. The CDR3 DNA sequence: TGCGCCAGCAGTGAGTCCGGACTACAGCAGCCCCAGCATTTT.